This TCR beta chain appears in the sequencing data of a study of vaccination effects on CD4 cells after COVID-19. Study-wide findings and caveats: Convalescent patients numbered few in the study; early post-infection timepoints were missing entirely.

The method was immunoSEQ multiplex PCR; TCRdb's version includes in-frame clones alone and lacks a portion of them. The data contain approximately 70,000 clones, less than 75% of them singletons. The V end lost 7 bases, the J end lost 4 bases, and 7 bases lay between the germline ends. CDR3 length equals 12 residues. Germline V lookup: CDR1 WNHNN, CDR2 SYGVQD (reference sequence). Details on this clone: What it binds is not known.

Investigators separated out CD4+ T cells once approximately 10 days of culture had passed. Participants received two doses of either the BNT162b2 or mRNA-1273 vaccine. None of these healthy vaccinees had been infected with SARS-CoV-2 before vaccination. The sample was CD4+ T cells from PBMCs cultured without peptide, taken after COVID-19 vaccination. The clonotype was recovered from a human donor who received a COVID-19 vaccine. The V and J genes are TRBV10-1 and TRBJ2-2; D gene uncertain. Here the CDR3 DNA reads TGCGCCAGCACCGCAGGCACCGGGGAGCTGTTTTTT. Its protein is CASTAGTGELFF.